These 30 T cell receptor beta chains were all obtained from the same sample, sequenced in a study of T cell repertoires in cytomegalovirus infection. MiXCR was run by TCRdb on the reads, yielding one entry per CDR3 protein. This sample carries 680,000 or so distinct CDR3 sequences, around 32% of them seen once, and the ten largest clones take 15% to 20%. No antigens are known for them. The sample in question was cultured PBMCs, obtained from culture after CMV antigen stimulation. The receptors stem from a human donor in good health (CMV status not recorded). Some clones in this sample may be carry-over from other donors' samples.

This clonotype came up a few times. The chain recombines TRBV20-1 with TRBJ1-6, with TRBD1 matching over 8 bases. The germline gives CDR1 DFQATT, CDR2 SNEGSKA (reference sequence). This CDR3 region has 17 residues. V shed 0 bases, J shed 7 bases, and the junction held 11 bases outside the gene matches. For the CDR3, the DNA is TGCAGTGCTAGAGAAGGACAGGGTCAATATTCGAATTCACCCCTCCACTTT. As protein: CSAREGQGQYSNSPLHF.

This clonotype occurred many times. The chain carries TRBV7-4 and TRBJ2-1, with D maybe TRBD1 (5 bases). The CDR3 has 13 residues. Per the germline V gene, CDR1 is SGHVT and CDR2 is SQSDAQ. V was cut by 4 bases and J by 9 bases, with 13 bases left in between. The CDR3 region is CASSSTDSCEQFF. The CDR3 DNA is TGTGCCAGCAGCTCCACCGACAGCTGTGAGCAGTTCTTC.

This clonotype has ten or more counts. This chain joins TRBV7-2 and TRBJ2-7; weak D call: TRBD1 (6 bases). The CDR3 consists of 15 residues. Germline values: CDR1 SGHTA, CDR2 FQGNSA. The V and J ends lost 5 bases and 5 bases respectively, with 19 bases between them. CDR3 bases: TGTGCCAGCAGCCCACAGGGACCCTGGTTAGACGAGCAGTACTTC. Its protein is CASSPQGPWLDEQYF. Filled out from reference TRBV7-2 and TRBJ2-7, the complete variable domain reads GAGVSQSPSNKVTEKGKDVELRCDPISGHTALYWYRQSLGQGLEFLIYFQGNSAPDKSGLPSDRFSAERTGGSVSTLTIQRTQQEDSAVYLCASSPQGPWLDEQYFGPGTRLTVT.

The V and J genes are TRBV6-5 and TRBJ1-3; tentative D call: TRBD1 (6 bases). The germline gives CDR1 MNHEY, CDR2 SVGAGI. The CDR3 totals 16 residues. The V and J ends lost 4 bases and 0 bases respectively, with 13 bases between them. DNA for the CDR3: TGTGCCAGCAGTTCTTACAGGGCCCGCTCTGGAAACACCATATATTTT. It specifies CASSSYRARSGNTIYF.

The V and J genes are TRBV12-5 and TRBJ2-2; D not certain. This CDR3 is built from 14 residues. V shed 3 bases and J shed 10 bases, with 15 bases lying between them. Germline CDR1 and CDR2: LGHNT and FRNRAP. CDR3 residues: CASGFKATSEELFF. The CDR3 DNA reads as TGTGCTAGTGGTTTTAAGGCCACGAGCGAGGAGCTGTTTTTT.

The CDR3 protein is CASSSGTFKDTQYF. The CDR3 region has the DNA TGTGCCAGCAGTTCTGGGACTTTTAAAGATACGCAGTATTTT. This chain links TRBV28 with TRBJ2-3, with TRBD2 as a possible D gene (6 bases). In germline, CDR1 is MDHEN, CDR2 SYDVKM. This CDR3 spans 14 amino acids. V lost 4 bases to trimming and J lost 5 bases, with 13 bases between them.

The chain uses TRBV5-4 and TRBJ2-5, with D perhaps being TRBD1 or TRBD2 (6 bases each). Germline assignment: CDR1 SGHNT and CDR2 YYREEE (reference sequence). The CDR3 is 13 residues long. Trimming took 3 bases from V and 5 from J, leaving 11 bases between them. In nucleotides, the CDR3 is TGTGCCAGCAGCTCGGGGGCTTCGGAGACCCAGTACTTC. This encodes CASSSGASETQYF.

This sequence joins TRBV18 and TRBJ1-6, with D hard to call. The germline gives CDR1 KGHSH, CDR2 LQKENI. The CDR3 totals 13 residues. Trimming pared 2 bases from V and 9 bases from J, leaving 8 bases between. The CDR3 DNA reads as TGTGCCAGCTCACCAGATGGGAGTTCACCCCTCCACTTT. Amino acid sequence: CASSPDGSSPLHF.

This clonotype was seen many times. This chain links TRBV7-2 with TRBJ1-1; D ambiguous. Trimming pared 1 base from V and 3 bases from J, leaving 15 bases between. This CDR3 has 16 amino acids. Germline values: CDR1 SGHTA, CDR2 FQGNSA. CDR3 protein: CASSLGPAQADTEAFF. In nucleotides, the CDR3 is TGTGCCAGCAGCTTAGGACCCGCGCAGGCGGACACTGAAGCTTTCTTT.

This clonotype has a handful of counts. The chain is built from TRBV12-3 or TRBV12-4 and TRBJ2-7; no clear D. Trimming took off 3 bases at V and 6 bases at J, with 12 bases between the two ends. This CDR3 is built from 13 residues. CDR3 residues: CASSFRRSPEQYF. For the CDR3, the DNA is TGTGCCAGCAGTTTCCGTAGATCCCCCGAGCAGTACTTC.

This clonotype was picked up one time. The J gene is TRBJ2-7, the V gene TRBV4-2; TRBD2 agrees at 8 bases. The V gene end was trimmed by 0 bases and the J gene end by 2 bases; junction bases not matched to a gene: 6. The CDR3 contains 16 residues. Germline CDR1 LGHNA, CDR2 YNFKEQ. As DNA, the CDR3 is TGTGCCAGCAGCCAAGAACCCAGCGGGGGCCCCTACGAGCAGTACTTC. As protein: CASSQEPSGGPYEQYF.

The chain uses TRBV4-3 and TRBJ2-7; D is perhaps TRBD2 (6 bases). V dropped 0 bases and J dropped 4 bases, with 16 bases sitting between them. CDR1 is LGHNA, CDR2 YSLEER, per germline. The CDR3 has 16 residues. The CDR3 loop is CASSQERVWRGYEQYF. DNA of the CDR3: TGCGCCAGCAGCCAAGAACGCGTTTGGCGGGGATACGAGCAGTACTTC.

This rearrangement joins TRBV27 to TRBJ2-7; D is ambiguous. Per germline, CDR1 MNHEY and CDR2 SMNVEV (reference sequence). The CDR3 has 13 amino acids. V lost 3 bases to trimming and J lost 3 bases, with 9 bases between them. The DNA of the CDR3 is TGTGCCAGCAGTTTTTATTCCCACTACGAGCAGTACTTC. It codes for CASSFYSHYEQYF.

The V gene is TRBV28, the J gene TRBJ1-1, with 9 bases fitting TRBD1. Germline values: CDR1 MDHEN, CDR2 SYDVKM. The CDR3 spans 16 residues. J was trimmed by 4 bases and V by 0 bases; bases with no gene match: 6. CDR3 DNA sequence: TGTGCCAGCAGTTTATGGGGGACAGGGTGGGGCACTGAAGCTTTCTTT. It translates to CASSLWGTGWGTEAFF.

There are a few counts of this clonotype. The chain uses TRBV7-2 and TRBJ2-1; TRBD1 is a possible D gene (6 bases). With 3 bases removed from V and 5 bases from J, the gap between germline ends came to 14 bases. Germline CDR1 and CDR2: SGHTA and FQGNSA. This CDR3 has 15 residues. In DNA form, the CDR3 reads TGTGCCAGCAGCTTTCCCGGGACACATAACAATGAGCAGTTCTTC. Translated: CASSFPGTHNNEQFF.

This clonotype was detected only a few times. The DNA for the CDR3 is TGTGCCAGCAGTCGGGGACAGTACCTCGAAGGCGAGGCTTTCTTT. Its translation is CASSRGQYLEGEAFF. The chain couples TRBV12-3 or TRBV12-4 to TRBJ1-1, with 7 bases aligning to TRBD1. This CDR3 is built from 15 residues. With 5 bases clipped from V and 11 bases from J, the junction kept 17 bases outside the gene matches.

This clonotype was picked up a small number of times. The V gene is TRBV11-2, the J gene TRBJ2-3; TRBD2 matches 8 bases. The CDR3 contains 12 residues. V lost 5 bases to trimming and J lost 9 bases; unmatched junction nucleotides: 4. The germline gives CDR1 SGHAT, CDR2 FQNNGV. The CDR3 DNA sequence: TGTGCCAGCAGCGCTGTAGCGGGGACGCAGTATTTT. Its protein product is CASSAVAGTQYF.

This clonotype came up a few times. This chain uses TRBV20-1 with TRBJ2-3; 8 bases are a match to TRBD2. Per germline, CDR1 DFQATT and CDR2 SNEGSKA (reference sequence). With V trimmed by 6 bases and J by 3 bases, 5 bases remained unmatched. The CDR3 totals 13 residues. The CDR3 loop is CSALIAGTDTQYF. Written as DNA, the CDR3 is TGCAGTGCCCTCATAGCGGGAACAGATACGCAGTATTTT.

The V and J genes are TRBV7-9 and TRBJ2-1; D perhaps matches TRBD1 (6 bases). This CDR3 is built from 17 residues. Germline V lookup: CDR1 SEHNR, CDR2 FQNEAQ (reference sequence). V lost 5 bases to trimming and J lost 9 bases, with 26 bases between them. CDR3 nucleotides: TGTGCCAGCAGCCCCCAAATCCCACAGGGCTTTGGTGTTGAGCAGTTCTTC. This gives the protein CASSPQIPQGFGVEQFF.

This rearrangement joins TRBV29-1 to TRBJ1-1; D is undetermined. Trimming removed 6 bases at V and 1 base at J, with 18 bases between. There are 15 residues in the CDR3. CDR1 and CDR2 (germline): SQVTM, ANQGSEA. As DNA, the CDR3 is TGCAGCGTAGATACACTTACCTCGGGGAACACTGAAGCTTTCTTT. This translates into CSVDTLTSGNTEAFF.

This clonotype has only a few counts. The chain joins TRBV28 to TRBJ1-5; no reliable D call. This CDR3 spans 14 amino acids. V lost 8 bases to trimming and J lost 4 bases, with 15 bases between them. Germline lookup yields CDR1 MDHEN and CDR2 SYDVKM. Here the CDR3 reads CASLTHHGNQPQHF. The CDR3 DNA sequence: TGTGCCAGCTTGACGCACCATGGAAATCAGCCCCAGCATTTT.

This clonotype has only a few counts. J is TRBJ2-7 and V is TRBV4-1; D remains unclear. The CDR3 has 13 residues. The V and J ends lost 3 bases and 1 base respectively, with 7 bases between them. Per germline, CDR1 MGHRA and CDR2 YSYEKL. The CDR3 loop is CASSHGRSYEQYF. CDR3 bases: TGCGCCAGCAGCCATGGTAGATCCTACGAGCAGTACTTC.

The chain uses TRBV24-1 and TRBJ2-3; 11 positions match TRBD2. Germline CDR1 and CDR2: KGHDR and SFDVKD. V was clipped by 2 bases and J by 0 bases; unmatched bases: 3. This CDR3 has 17 amino acids. The CDR3 loop is CATSDSRLAGSTDTQYF. The CDR3 DNA sequence: TGTGCCACCAGTGATTCCAGACTAGCGGGAAGCACAGATACGCAGTATTTT.

In this sample, this clonotype turned up once. The genes are TRBV30 and TRBJ1-2; D gene ambiguous. The CDR3 sequence is 14 residues long. Looked up from germline, CDR1 is GTSNPN and CDR2 is SVGIG (reference sequence). V was pared by 2 bases and J by 8 bases, with 18 bases between. CDR3 in DNA: TGTGCCTGGAGTCGGACGGCCGGGGATGGCGGCTACACCTTC. Protein product: CAWSRTAGDGGYTF.

The rearrangement joins TRBV10-3 to TRBJ1-3; D gene unclear. The CDR3 totals 13 residues. The germline V gene has CDR1 ENHRY and CDR2 SYGVKD. CDR3 in DNA: TGTCCAGATGGCAGCGACTCTGGAAACACCATATATTTT. It encodes CPDGSDSGNTIYF.

This clonotype occurred many times. The V gene is TRBV6-1, the J gene TRBJ1-5, with TRBD1 matching over 11 bases. This CDR3 has 13 amino acids. V shed 9 bases and J 5 bases; nucleotides not matched to a gene: 3. In germline, CDR1 is MNHNS, CDR2 SASEGT. For the CDR3, the DNA is TGTGCCAGTAGGACAGGGGGCTATCAGCCCCAGCATTTT. Amino acids: CASRTGGYQPQHF.

V is TRBV2 and J is TRBJ2-1; 8 bases fit TRBD1. The length of the CDR3 is 15 residues. The J segment lost 8 bases and the V segment lost 6 bases, leaving 12 bases of the junction unmatched. The germline gives CDR1 SNHLY, CDR2 FYNNEI. The CDR3 region is CASSTYRGVSYEQFF. The CDR3 DNA reads as TGTGCCAGCAGCACCTACAGGGGGGTGTCTTATGAGCAGTTCTTC.

This sequence joins TRBV19 and TRBJ1-1; D not certain. Germline CDR1 and CDR2: LNHDA and SQIVND (reference sequence). The CDR3 has 12 amino acids. The ends were cut back, 5 bases at V and 3 bases at J, with 7 bases in the middle. The CDR3 loop reads CASSYVDTEAFF. CDR3 bases: TGTGCCAGTAGTTACGTCGACACTGAAGCTTTCTTT.

The J gene is TRBJ1-2, the V gene TRBV6-1; D is unresolved. This CDR3 contains 16 residues. Trimming took 5 bases from V and 0 from J, leaving 16 bases between them. Germline-derived CDR1 and CDR2 are MNHNS and SASEGT. CDR3 sequence (DNA): TGTGCCAGCAGTACCCCCTCCGCCGGTCCTAACTATGGCTACACCTTC. This gives the protein CASSTPSAGPNYGYTF.

This clonotype was picked up many times. The V and J genes are TRBV7-2 and TRBJ2-3, with D unclear. The germline V gene encodes CDR1 SGHTA and CDR2 FQGNSA. Trimming removed 5 bases from V and 6 bases from J, with 30 bases in between. The CDR3 runs to 19 residues. The CDR3 here is CASSPRVVNRALNIDTQYF. The CDR3 region has the DNA TGTGCCAGCAGCCCTAGGGTAGTTAACAGAGCCCTAAACATCGATACGCAGTATTTT.